This TCR beta chain was observed in a study of T cells in narcolepsy. Study-wide context: Patients with NT1 or NT2 and healthy control donors were enrolled. Study-wide results and caveats: Autoreactive clonotypes reportedly recurred in blood of same and different patients, not controls.

Trimming cost V 8 bases and J 8 bases, with 12 bases left between them. From germline, CDR1 is GTSNPN and CDR2 SVGIG (reference sequence). The CDR3 loop spans 10 amino acids. As for this clone: The antigen is unknown.

TCRdb's copy holds only in-frame clones and misses some; the assay was immunoSEQ multiplex PCR. The sample lists about 30,000 clones, around four fifths occurring once. V is TRBV30 and J is TRBJ1-2; D unresolved. The clonotype comes from a human donor with narcolepsy. Sequencing was carried out using CD45RA- memory CD4+ T cells from PBMCs. CDR3 in DNA: TGTGCCACCTCTAGGGAGGGCTACACCTTC. Encoded protein: CATSREGYTF. Combining the CDR3 with reference TRBV30 and TRBJ1-2 gives the whole variable domain SQTIHQWPATLVQPVGSPLSLECTVEGTSNPNLYWYRQAAGRGLQLLFYSVGIGQISSEVPQNLSASRPQDRQFILSSKKLLLSDSGFYLCATSREGYTFGSGTRLTVV.